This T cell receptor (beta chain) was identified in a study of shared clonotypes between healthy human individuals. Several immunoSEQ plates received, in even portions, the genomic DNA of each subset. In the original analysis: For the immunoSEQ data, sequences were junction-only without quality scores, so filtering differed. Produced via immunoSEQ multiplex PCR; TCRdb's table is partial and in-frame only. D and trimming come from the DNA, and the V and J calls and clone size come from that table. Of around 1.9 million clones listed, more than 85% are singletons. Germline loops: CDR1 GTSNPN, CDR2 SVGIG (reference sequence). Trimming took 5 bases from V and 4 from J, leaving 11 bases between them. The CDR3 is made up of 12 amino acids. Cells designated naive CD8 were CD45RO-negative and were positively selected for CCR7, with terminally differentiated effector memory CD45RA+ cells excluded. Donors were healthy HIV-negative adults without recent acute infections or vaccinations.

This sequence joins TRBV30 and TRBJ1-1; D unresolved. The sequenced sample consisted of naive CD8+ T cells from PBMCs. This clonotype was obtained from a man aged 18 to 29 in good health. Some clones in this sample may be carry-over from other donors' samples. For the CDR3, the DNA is TGTGCCTGGGGCGGGGTTGGCACTGAAGCTTTCTTT. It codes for CAWGGVGTEAFF.